Each of the 3 T cell receptor beta chains below was sequenced from the same sample in a study of cytomegalovirus exposure and HLA in healthy donors. 13 Jbeta primers and 60 Vbeta primers were used for the PCR. Produced via immunoSEQ multiplex PCR; TCRdb's table is partial and in-frame only. The table shows around 220,000 clones, with about 74% occurring only once. Sequences were obtained from PBMCs. These receptors all come from a middle-aged man in good health and CMV-seronegative.

This clone was observed a handful of times. Other DNA sequences from this sample encode an identical CDR3 as well. The chain combines TRBV27 with TRBJ2-7, with D maybe TRBD2 (5 bases). V lost 3 bases to trimming and J lost 2 bases, with 8 bases between them. The germline gives CDR1 MNHEY, CDR2 SMNVEV (reference sequence). CDR3 length equals 13 residues. The CDR3: CASSLTGTYEQYF. CDR3 nucleotide sequence: TGTGCCAGCAGTTTGACGGGAACCTACGAGCAGTACTTC.

The chain recombines TRBV2 with TRBJ2-7; 13 positions agree with TRBD2. Germline V lookup: CDR1 SNHLY, CDR2 FYNNEI. Germline trimming cut 5 bases from V and 6 bases from J; bases unmatched to any gene: 10. The CDR3 sequence is 16 residues long. CDR3 protein: CASSPGLAGLSPEQYF. CDR3 in DNA: TGTGCCAGCAGTCCGGGACTAGCGGGACTTTCACCCGAGCAGTACTTC.

The sample holds one count of this clone. This rearrangement joins TRBV6-5 to TRBJ2-6; D is perhaps TRBD1 (6 bases). The ends were cut back, 3 bases at V and 4 bases at J, with 10 bases in the middle. The length of the CDR3 is 15 residues. Germline V lookup: CDR1 MNHEY, CDR2 SVGAGI. The CDR3 is CASSYSGTGANVLTF. In DNA, the CDR3 is TGTGCCAGCAGTTATTCCGGGACAGGGGCCAACGTCCTGACTTTC.